What follows is one T cell receptor (beta chain) and its context. This sample stems from a study of beta chain features in type 1 diabetes. The study reverse transcribed the entire isolated RNA, so it sequenced expressed TCRB transcripts. Libraries were prepared by immunoSEQ multiplex PCR; TCRdb keeps only in-frame clonotypes and omits some of them. The sample lists roughly 450,000 clones, about 15% occurring once. The receptor was derived from a man under 40 in good health. Sequences were obtained from naive CD4+ T cells from blood.

The CDR3 region is CASSLGGLAGGTDTQYF. The CDR3 region has the DNA TGTGCCAGCAGCTTAGGAGGGTTAGCGGGAGGCACAGATACGCAGTATTTT. The chain joins TRBV11-2 to TRBJ2-3, with TRBD2 matching 9 bases. J was trimmed by 1 base and V by 1 base; bases with no gene match: 6. The CDR3 sequence is 17 residues long. CDR1 and CDR2 from the germline V gene are SGHAT and FQNNGV.